This T cell receptor (beta chain) was obtained from a study of PD-1 blockade in classical Hodgkin lymphoma. In regard to this clone: As yet, its antigen is unknown.

Study-wide results and limits: At baseline, newly diagnosed patients reportedly showed less TCR diversity than healthy donors. TCR diversity in CD4+, not CD8+, cells rose significantly by C4D1. Newly diagnosed patients had diversity similar to the baseline diversity of complete responders.

The CDR3 is 16 amino acids. Trimming cost V 0 bases and J 5 bases, with 17 bases left between them. Germline values: CDR1 SGHNT, CDR2 YENEEA. Stated time point: cycle 4 day 1 (C4D1), after five to seven weeks of nivolumab. Each patient relapsed following autologous stem cell transplantation, and prior brentuximab vedotin exposure differed. Sequencing used immunoSEQ multiplex PCR; TCRdb keeps in-frame clones, though not all of them. Of almost 20,000 clones in the sample, roughly 72% were seen once. The TCR originated in a human donor with classical Hodgkin lymphoma. The source was peripheral blood mononuclear cells (PBMCs), collected before the fourth cycle of nivolumab. The chain couples TRBV11-3 to TRBJ2-7; TRBD1 is a possible D gene (7 bases). The CDR3 DNA reads as TGTGCCAGCAGCTTAGATGGCGTCAGGGGGGATGACGAGCAGTACTTC. It is translated as CASSLDGVRGDDEQYF.